Here is one T cell receptor beta chain with its context. CDR1 is KGHSH and CDR2 is LQKENI in the germline V gene. V lost 1 base, J lost 3 bases, and 3 bases stayed unmatched. The CDR3 sequence is 16 residues long. Original processing methods: Amplification of reference gene primers was used by the study to estimate nucleated cell counts. Only in-frame clones appear in the TCRdb table, and some are missing; sequencing was by immunoSEQ multiplex PCR. That table furnishes V, J and clone size, whereas the DNA furnished D and trimming. The sample includes roughly 120,000 clones, roughly 81% of them seen just once. This specimen belongs to a study of blood T cell repertoires in COVID-19. Study-wide background: Samples of COVID-19 (acute and convalescent) were obtained from the United States, Italy and Spain. T cells, B-cell-depleted T cells, or PBMCs provided the cDNA or gDNA that served as material.

The rearrangement links TRBV18 to TRBJ2-3; 11 nucleotides line up with TRBD2. The sequencing sample was made of peripheral blood. This receptor was taken from a man aged 35 to 55 with acute or convalescent COVID-19. CDR3 bases: TGTGCCAGCTCACCACAAACTAGCGGGGGAACAGATACGCAGTATTTT. This sequence encodes CASSPQTSGGTDTQYF.